The 29 T cell receptor beta chains in this list originate from one sample, sequenced in a study of early T cells in non-severe SARS-CoV-2 infection. MiXCR was run by TCRdb on the 5' RACE reads, yielding one entry per CDR3 protein. The table has tens of thousands of distinct CDR3 sequences, 9.5% to 15% seen once. The sample in question was whole blood, obtained at baseline. The receptors come from an adult who was a healthcare worker with PCR-confirmed SARS-CoV-2 infection or an uninfected control (not recorded which). The donor label of this sample is uncertain.

This clonotype has a handful of counts. This sequence joins TRBV10-3 and TRBJ2-2; TRBD2 agrees at 9 bases. The CDR3 length is 16 residues. Germline V CDR1 and CDR2: ENHRY, SYGVKD. V lost 3 bases to trimming and J lost 0 bases; unmatched junction nucleotides: 2. The CDR3: CAISDRTSANTGELFF. CDR3 sequence (DNA): TGTGCCATCAGTGACCGGACTAGCGCGAACACCGGGGAGCTGTTTTTT.

J is TRBJ2-5 and V is TRBV29-1; no reliable D call. The CDR3 has 12 residues. With 7 bases removed from V and 1 base from J, the gap between germline ends came to 10 bases. Looked up from germline, CDR1 is SQVTM and CDR2 is ANQGSEA. The CDR3 reads CSATFAQETQYF. CDR3 bases: TGCAGCGCCACCTTCGCCCAAGAGACCCAGTACTTC.

This rearrangement joins TRBV18 to TRBJ1-2, with TRBD1 as a possible D gene (5 bases). Germline loops: CDR1 KGHSH, CDR2 LQKENI. Trimming took 2 bases from V and 8 from J, leaving 15 bases between them. The CDR3 spans 14 residues. In DNA, the CDR3 is TGTGCCAGCTCACCAATGATGCAGGACAAGGGCTACACCTTC. Protein: CASSPMMQDKGYTF.

The chain couples TRBV2 to TRBJ1-1, with D unresolved. Looked up from germline, CDR1 is SNHLY and CDR2 is FYNNEI. The CDR3 covers 11 residues. V lost 6 bases, J lost 4 bases, and 6 bases lay in between. The CDR3 nucleotides read TGTGCCAGCAGCCCCCGCACTGAAGCTTTCTTT. Amino acids: CASSPRTEAFF.

The chain uses TRBV7-2 and TRBJ2-1; possible D gene TRBD1, 5 bases. The length of the CDR3 is 14 residues. Trimming took 2 bases from V and 7 from J, leaving 12 bases between them. The germline V gene has CDR1 SGHTA and CDR2 FQGNSA. CDR3 protein: CASSLMDTINEQFF. The CDR3 DNA follows: TGTGCCAGCAGCTTAATGGACACTATTAATGAGCAGTTCTTC.

This clonotype was seen a few times. This sequence joins TRBV20-1 and TRBJ2-3; D might be TRBD1 (5 bases). The V gene's germline CDR1 is DFQATT and CDR2 SNEGSKA (reference sequence). This CDR3 is 15 amino acids long. V lost 0 bases and J 1 base, leaving 11 bases between the germline ends. The chain's CDR3 is CSAREGPVGTDTQYF. The CDR3 DNA is TGCAGTGCTAGAGAGGGGCCTGTGGGCACAGATACGCAGTATTTT.

This clonotype was seen only a few times. The junction and the germline gene differ at one end; a read error may be behind it. V usage is TRBV6-1 and J usage is TRBJ1-6, with 8 bases lining up with TRBD1. Germline loops: CDR1 MNHNS, CDR2 SASEGT. This CDR3 comprises 17 residues. The CDR3 protein is CASSEFPSDREASALHF. CDR3 nucleotides: TGTGCCAGCAGTGAATTCCCCTCGGACAGGGAGGCTTCAGCCCTCCACTTT.

The chain has TRBV4-2 and TRBJ2-1; 10 bases match TRBD2. V was pared by 1 base and J by 6 bases, with 6 bases of the junction left unmatched. CDR1 and CDR2 (germline): LGHNA, YNFKEQ. The CDR3 extends over 16 amino acids. In DNA, the CDR3 is TGTGCCAGCAGCCAAGCCACTAGCGGGGTACCCAATGAGCAGTTCTTC. Amino acid sequence: CASSQATSGVPNEQFF.

This clonotype has just a few counts. This rearrangement joins TRBV7-2 to TRBJ2-5; TRBD1 aligns across 7 bases. Losses at the gene ends were 11 bases for V and 7 bases for J; bases not matched to a gene: 13. CDR1 and CDR2 (germline): SGHTA, FQGNSA. The CDR3 extends over 13 amino acids. The DNA of the CDR3 is TGTGCCGCAGCTAGGGACAGAATGGGGACCCAGTACTTC. Its protein is CAAARDRMGTQYF.

This clonotype was seen a handful of times. This sequence joins TRBV10-3 and TRBJ1-1; D gene uncertain. CDR1 and CDR2 (germline): ENHRY, SYGVKD. The CDR3 extends over 13 amino acids. Trimming removed 0 bases from V and 10 bases from J, with 12 bases in between. The CDR3 region has the DNA TGTGCCATCAGTGAGTCGAGCCCCCCAGGAGCTTTCTTT. This encodes CAISESSPPGAFF.

The J gene is TRBJ2-5, the V gene TRBV6-2 or TRBV6-3; 10 bases match TRBD2. Germline V gene data show CDR1 as MNHEY and CDR2 as SVGEGT. With V trimmed by 4 bases and J by 7 bases, 9 bases remained unmatched. The CDR3 runs 15 residues. CDR3 sequence: CASSFSTSGPGTQYF. The CDR3, as DNA: TGTGCCAGCAGTTTCTCGACTAGCGGGCCCGGGACCCAGTACTTC.

CDR3 protein: CASSEDGITEAFF. DNA of the CDR3: TGTGCCAGCAGTGAAGACGGGATCACTGAAGCTTTCTTT. The chain employs TRBV2 and TRBJ1-1; no clear D. Trimming cost V 1 base and J 4 bases, with 7 bases left between them. Looked up from germline, CDR1 is SNHLY and CDR2 is FYNNEI. The CDR3 has 13 residues.

This clonotype was counted many times. This chain links TRBV7-9 with TRBJ2-3; no clear D gene. Trimming shortened V by 5 bases and J by 7 bases, and 10 bases separated the two germline ends. The CDR3 has 12 residues. The germline CDR1 and CDR2 sequences are SEHNR and FQNEAQ (reference sequence). The DNA of the CDR3 is TGTGCCAGCAGCCCGCTTGGCAATACGCAGTATTTT. This gives the protein CASSPLGNTQYF.

This clonotype turned up a few times. The chain uses TRBV21-1 and TRBJ2-4; the table's TRBD2 call for D was not verified on the DNA. TRBV21-1 is reported as a pseudogene. The CDR3 contains 16 residues. The CDR3 region is CASSKNWSWRGNIQYF. CDR3 coding DNA: TGTGCCAGCAGCAAAAATTGGTCCTGGAGGGGAAACATTCAGTACTTC.

The CDR3 coding sequence is TGTGCCAGCAGTGAAGCGCTTCGGGGTAATTCACCCCTCCACTTT. This encodes CASSEALRGNSPLHF. This chain joins TRBV2 and TRBJ1-6; D not certain. Deletions cut 0 bases from V and 6 bases from J, with 9 bases between. Looked up from germline, CDR1 is SNHLY and CDR2 is FYNNEI. The CDR3 spans 15 residues.

This rearrangement joins TRBV29-1 to TRBJ1-2, with 7 bases fitting TRBD1. Germline CDR1 and CDR2: SQVTM and ANQGSEA. V was clipped by 6 bases and J by 2 bases; unmatched bases: 3. This CDR3 is 12 amino acids long. This chain's CDR3 is CSVSRGNYGYTF. DNA for the CDR3: TGCAGCGTATCCAGGGGGAACTATGGCTACACCTTC. Variable domain in full (rest from reference TRBV29-1 and TRBJ1-2): SAVISQKPSRDICQRGTSLTIQCQVDSQVTMMFWYRQQPGQSLTLIATANQGSEATYESGFVIDKFPISRPNLTFSTLTVSNMSPEDSSIYLCSVSRGNYGYTFGSGTRLTVV.

The J gene is TRBJ1-6, the V gene TRBV28; D uncertain. Per the germline V gene, CDR1 is MDHEN and CDR2 is SYDVKM. The CDR3 runs 14 residues. V lost 6 bases and J 7 bases, leaving 13 bases between the germline ends. The CDR3 nucleotides are TGTGCCAGCAGCCAGGCCTTCGGCAATTCACCCCTCCACTTT. Translation gives CASSQAFGNSPLHF.

The chain combines TRBV29-1 with TRBJ2-3, with 9 bases aligning to TRBD1. The CDR3 contains 14 residues. Trimming cost V 6 bases and J 6 bases; bases outside gene matches: 10. CDR1 and CDR2 (germline): SQVTM, ANQGSEA. The CDR3 DNA reads as TGCAGCGTGATCGGGACAGGGTCGTTCGATACGCAGTATTTT. This sequence encodes CSVIGTGSFDTQYF.

This clonotype was seen a few times. This chain connects TRBV24-1 to TRBJ1-5; D remains ambiguous. Between the trimmed V and J ends, which lost 5 bases and 0 bases, there was a span of 10 bases. CDR1 and CDR2 (germline): KGHDR, SFDVKD. The CDR3 length is 15 residues. CDR3 in DNA: TGTGCCACCAGTGCCCCGGGGTCTAGCAATCAGCCCCAGCATTTT. Translating it yields CATSAPGSSNQPQHF.

There are many counts of this clonotype. The rearrangement uses TRBV25-1 and TRBJ2-1; D perhaps matches TRBD1 (6 bases). The CDR3 length is 11 residues. Trimming stripped 8 bases from V and 14 bases from J, with 16 bases between. The V gene's germline CDR1 is MGHDK and CDR2 SYGVNS. The CDR3 DNA reads as TGTGCCAGCGCAGAGGGGGAGAGGGAGTTCTTC. This gives the protein CASAEGEREFF.

The J gene is TRBJ2-1, the V gene TRBV11-2; D assignment may be TRBD1 or TRBD2 (5 bases each). The CDR3 consists of 15 residues. Germline V gives CDR1 SGHAT, CDR2 FQNNGV. The V gene lost 1 base and the J gene lost 5 bases, with 12 bases spanning the gap. DNA of the CDR3: TGTGCCAGCAGCTTAGGGGGGACCCAGCACAATGAGCAGTTCTTC. As protein: CASSLGGTQHNEQFF.

This clonotype was observed once. The V and J genes are TRBV20-1 and TRBJ1-6, with D unresolved. V was cut by 0 bases and J by 10 bases, with 13 bases left in between. This CDR3 region has 14 residues. CDR1 and CDR2 (germline): DFQATT, SNEGSKA (reference sequence). The CDR3 here is CSAREVASGSPLHF. Written as DNA, the CDR3 is TGCAGTGCTAGAGAAGTGGCGTCGGGATCACCCCTCCACTTT.

This clonotype was seen ten or more times. The rearrangement joins TRBV7-7 to TRBJ2-5, with D perhaps TRBD2 (5 bases). V lost 5 bases and J lost 4, with 11 bases in between. From germline, CDR1 is SSHAT and CDR2 FNYEAQ (reference sequence). The CDR3 runs 13 residues. CDR3: CASSQHGGETQYF. The CDR3 coding sequence is TGTGCCAGCAGCCAACACGGAGGAGAGACCCAGTACTTC.

At least ten counts were recorded for this clonotype. The chain links TRBV11-2 to TRBJ1-2; D is ambiguous. Germline V gene lookup returns CDR1 SGHAT and CDR2 FQNNGV. Deletions cut 3 bases from V and 5 bases from J, with 16 bases between. The CDR3 consists of 15 residues. The chain's CDR3 is CASSFSFPSSYGYTF. Here the CDR3 DNA reads TGTGCCAGCAGCTTTTCGTTCCCGTCGTCTTATGGCTACACCTTC.

The CDR3 region has the DNA TGTGCCAGCAGCAGGACGCGGAGCAATCAGCCCCAGCATTTT. Translated: CASSRTRSNQPQHF. V gene TRBV12-3 or TRBV12-4 combines with J gene TRBJ1-5; the D is unclear. The CDR3 loop spans 14 amino acids. V was cut by 6 bases and J by 1 base, with 10 bases left in between.

The table lists this clonotype with a few counts. In DNA form, the CDR3 reads TGCGCCAGCAGTGACCCAGCCTCGGGAGAGACCCAGTACTTC. This codes for CASSDPASGETQYF. The rearrangement joins TRBV10-1 to TRBJ2-5; no firm D call. Trimming shortened V by 3 bases and J by 4 bases, and 12 bases separated the two germline ends. The CDR3 covers 14 residues. The germline gives CDR1 WNHNN, CDR2 SYGVQD (reference sequence).

Only a few counts were recorded for this clonotype. The rearrangement uses TRBV3-1 and TRBJ2-2, with 12 bases lining up with TRBD2. Unmatched junction bases numbered 13, after V lost 8 bases and J lost 0 bases. Germline V gene lookup returns CDR1 LGHDT and CDR2 YNNKEL (reference sequence). The CDR3 is 19 amino acids. The CDR3 protein is CASGPGLAGEFANTGELFF. The CDR3 DNA reads as TGTGCCAGCGGACCGGGACTAGCGGGCGAGTTCGCGAACACCGGGGAGCTGTTTTTT.

In its sample, this clonotype was seen a few times. The CDR3 DNA reads as TGCAGTGCTAGTGGAGGGAGAGAGACCCAGTACTTC. Protein: CSASGGRETQYF. J is TRBJ2-5 and V is TRBV20-1; a weak D match, TRBD2 (6 bases). In germline, CDR1 is DFQATT, CDR2 SNEGSKA (reference sequence). The CDR3 consists of 12 residues. Between the trimmed V and J ends, which lost 3 bases and 4 bases, there was a span of 9 bases.

This clonotype turned up a few times. The V and J genes are TRBV20-1 and TRBJ2-3, with 9 bases that match TRBD2. With V trimmed by 2 bases and J by 1 base, 13 bases remained unmatched. Germline-derived CDR1 and CDR2 are DFQATT and SNEGSKA (reference sequence). CDR3 size: 18 residues. The CDR3 DNA sequence: TGCAGTGCTAGATCCATACCCGGGACTAGCTCCGGCACAGATACGCAGTATTTT. Its protein is CSARSIPGTSSGTDTQYF.